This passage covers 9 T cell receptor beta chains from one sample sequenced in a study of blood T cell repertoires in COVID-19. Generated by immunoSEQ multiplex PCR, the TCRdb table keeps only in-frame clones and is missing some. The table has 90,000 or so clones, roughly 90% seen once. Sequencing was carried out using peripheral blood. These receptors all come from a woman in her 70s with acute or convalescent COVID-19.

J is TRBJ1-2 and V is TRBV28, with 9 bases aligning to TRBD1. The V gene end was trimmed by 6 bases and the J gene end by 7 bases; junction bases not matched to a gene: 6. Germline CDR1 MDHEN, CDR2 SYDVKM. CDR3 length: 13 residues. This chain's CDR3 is CASSRDRVSGYTF. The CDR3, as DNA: TGTGCCAGCAGCAGGGACAGGGTTAGTGGCTACACCTTC.

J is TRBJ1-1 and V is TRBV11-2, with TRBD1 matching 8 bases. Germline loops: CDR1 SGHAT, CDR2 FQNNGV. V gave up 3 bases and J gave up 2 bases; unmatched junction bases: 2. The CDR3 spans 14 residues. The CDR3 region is CASSFGTGNTEAFF. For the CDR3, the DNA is TGTGCCAGCAGCTTCGGGACAGGTAACACTGAAGCTTTCTTT.

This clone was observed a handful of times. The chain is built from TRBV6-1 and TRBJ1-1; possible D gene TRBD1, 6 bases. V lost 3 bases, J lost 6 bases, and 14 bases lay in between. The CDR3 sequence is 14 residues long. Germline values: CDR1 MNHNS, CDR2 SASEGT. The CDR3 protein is CASSDPSSGAEAFF. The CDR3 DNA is TGTGCCAGCAGTGATCCCAGTTCAGGGGCTGAAGCTTTCTTT.

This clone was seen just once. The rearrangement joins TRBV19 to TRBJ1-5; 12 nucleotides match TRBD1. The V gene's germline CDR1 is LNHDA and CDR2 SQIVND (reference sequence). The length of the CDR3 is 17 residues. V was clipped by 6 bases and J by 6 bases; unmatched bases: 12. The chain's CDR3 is CASRAGQGARRTQPQHF. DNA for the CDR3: TGTGCCAGTAGGGCGGGACAGGGGGCCCGCCGGACTCAGCCCCAGCATTTT.

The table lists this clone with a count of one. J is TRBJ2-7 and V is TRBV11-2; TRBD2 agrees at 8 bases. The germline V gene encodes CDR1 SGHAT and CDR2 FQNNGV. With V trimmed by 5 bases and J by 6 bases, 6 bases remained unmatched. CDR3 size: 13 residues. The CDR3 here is CASSNSGAREQYF. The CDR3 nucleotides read TGTGCCAGCAGCAATAGCGGGGCTCGCGAGCAGTACTTC. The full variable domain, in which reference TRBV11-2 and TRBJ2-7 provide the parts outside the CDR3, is EAGVAQSPRYKIIEKRQSVAFWCNPISGHATLYWYQQILGQGPKLLIQFQNNGVVDDSQLPKDRFSAERLKGVDSTLKIQPAKLEDSAVYLCASSNSGAREQYFGPGTRLTVT.

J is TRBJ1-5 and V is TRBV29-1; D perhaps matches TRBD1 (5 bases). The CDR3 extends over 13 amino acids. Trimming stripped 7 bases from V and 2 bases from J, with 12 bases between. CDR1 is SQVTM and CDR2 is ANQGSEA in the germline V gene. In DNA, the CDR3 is TGCAGCGCTCAGGGTGAGGGCAATCAGCCCCAGCATTTT. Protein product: CSAQGEGNQPQHF.

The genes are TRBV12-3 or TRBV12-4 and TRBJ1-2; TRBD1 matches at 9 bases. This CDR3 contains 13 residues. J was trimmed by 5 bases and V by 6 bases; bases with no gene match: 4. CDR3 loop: CASRRQGEYGYTF. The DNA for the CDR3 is TGTGCCAGCAGGAGACAGGGGGAGTATGGCTACACCTTC.

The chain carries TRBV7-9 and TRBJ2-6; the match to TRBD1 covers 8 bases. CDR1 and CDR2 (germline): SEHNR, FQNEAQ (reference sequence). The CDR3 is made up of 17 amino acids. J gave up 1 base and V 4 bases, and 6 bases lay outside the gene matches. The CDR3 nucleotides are TGTGCCAGCAGCTCGGACAGGGATCTATCTGGGGCCAACGTCCTGACTTTC. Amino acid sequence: CASSSDRDLSGANVLTF.

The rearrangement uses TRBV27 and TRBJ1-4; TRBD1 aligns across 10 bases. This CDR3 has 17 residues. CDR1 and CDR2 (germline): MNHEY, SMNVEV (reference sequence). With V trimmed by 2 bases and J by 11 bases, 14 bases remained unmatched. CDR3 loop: CASSLAGTGAPEGKLFF. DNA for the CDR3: TGTGCCAGCAGTTTAGCGGGGACAGGGGCCCCCGAAGGGAAACTGTTTTTT. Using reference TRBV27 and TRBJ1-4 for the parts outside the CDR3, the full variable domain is EAQVTQNPRYLITVTGKKLTVTCSQNMNHEYMSWYRQDPGLGLRQIYYSMNVEVTDKGDVPEGYKVSRKEKRNFPLILESPSPNQTSLYFCASSLAGTGAPEGKLFFGSGTQLSVL.